The source of this T cell receptor beta chain is a study of T cell clonotyping in hematopoietic cell transplantation. Points on this clone: Its antigen is undetermined.

The CDR3 consists of 15 residues. V lost 4 bases to trimming and J lost 9 bases; unmatched junction nucleotides: 8. Germline lookup yields CDR1 MGHDK and CDR2 SYGVNS. Study-wide results and caveats: Few recipient clonotypes overlapped donors; over 97% were de novo at given depth. Higher Inverse Simpson Index values in graft donor and pretransplant recipient predicted broader posttransplant TCR diversity.

Only in-frame clones appear in the TCRdb table, and some are missing; sequencing was by immunoSEQ multiplex PCR. The table includes around 6,100 clones, approximately 30% detected once. This specimen consisted of peripheral blood mononuclear cells, obtained 30 days after allogeneic stem cell transplant. This sequence was found in a female patient in her forties or fifties who had an allogeneic stem cell transplant from an unrelated donor, so the T cells may come from the graft donor. Some clones in this sample may be carry-over from other donors' samples. V usage is TRBV25-1 and J usage is TRBJ2-1; 11 positions agree with TRBD2. CDR3: CASSALAGGPLEQFF. The CDR3, as DNA: TGTGCCAGCAGTGCTTTAGCGGGAGGGCCTCTTGAGCAGTTCTTC.